Given below is one TCR beta chain in context. Its antigen remains unidentified. No base quality information exists; no much larger clone differs at one position. As encoded in the germline V gene, CDR1 is SGHNT while CDR2 is YENEEA. V lost 2 bases and J lost 0 bases; the stretch between them is 7 bases long. The CDR3 runs 14 residues from the cysteine to the phenylalanine. Of all the DNA, just the CDR3 is kept, 42 bases in frame from base 1. The sample comes from a study of blood T cell repertoires in COVID-19 (dated by TCRdb to the early 2020s). For the study in its entirety: Samples from collaborators originated in the United States, Italy and Spain and spanned both the acute and convalescent phases of COVID-19. The material from the prospective study consisted of cDNA or gDNA derived from T cells, B-cell-depleted T cells, or PBMCs. Deeply sampled blood TCRbeta repertoires from subjects exposed to, actively infected with, or recovered from COVID-19 were included in the dataset. A freely available public database, intended as a resource for researchers studying the immune response to SARS-CoV-2, is where the repertoires were released. Samples came from the ongoing ImmuneRACE study (first 160 participants) plus 1,254 subjects from 6 global collaborators. The sample metadata nearly always contained a de-identified subject ID, COVID-19 status, age in years and sex. Where available, HLA class I and class II types were taken from metadata supplied by the sample provider and were not determined by assay-based typing. The investigation overall reported the following: Clinical and demographic metadata were provided uncurated, with the amount varying by source and participant.

Participants in the prospective study were enrolled through a virtual design, were aged about 18 to 100 years, and lived in roughly 24 United States geographic areas. In the prospective study, cohorts were assigned on the basis of participant-reported clinical history obtained from a screening survey and a study questionnaire. Mobile phlebotomists in the prospective study collected whole blood, serum and a nasopharyngeal or oropharyngeal swab from every participant. Additional blood draws and questionnaires over a 2-month period could optionally be provided by prospective study participants. Prospective study blood samples were shipped either frozen or at room temperature before DNA extraction. TCRbeta CDR3 regions were amplified from genomic DNA by means of the immunoSEQ Assay, a bias-controlled multiplex PCR. In the authors' own workflow: The number of nucleated cells in each sample was estimated from the amplification of reference gene primers within the assay. Sequence reads were collapsed and filtered to measure the absolute abundance of every unique TCRbeta CDR3 rearrangement. For each sample, productive Simpson clonality was calculated by taking the square root of Simpson's diversity index across productive rearrangements. The table comes from immuneACCESS by way of TCRdb, which keeps in-frame sequences with V and J called. Part of the clones is missing from these tables; in studies checked, under half for an unresolved V gene and the rest for unknown reasons. The DNA was the basis for D and trimming; V, J and clone size are from that table. This sample holds 130,000 or so clones; approximately 84% were observed only once. The biggest ten clones account for around 3.2% of the sample.

The chain couples TRBV11-3 to TRBJ1-2; the D gene assignment is ambiguous. Material for sequencing was PBMCs or T cells enriched from blood (not recorded which). This clonotype originated in a woman aged 45-65 years with acute COVID-19. The encoded CDR3 is CASSLRGANYGYTF. The sequence in DNA is TGTGCCAGCAGCTTACGGGGAGCTAACTATGGCTACACCTTC.